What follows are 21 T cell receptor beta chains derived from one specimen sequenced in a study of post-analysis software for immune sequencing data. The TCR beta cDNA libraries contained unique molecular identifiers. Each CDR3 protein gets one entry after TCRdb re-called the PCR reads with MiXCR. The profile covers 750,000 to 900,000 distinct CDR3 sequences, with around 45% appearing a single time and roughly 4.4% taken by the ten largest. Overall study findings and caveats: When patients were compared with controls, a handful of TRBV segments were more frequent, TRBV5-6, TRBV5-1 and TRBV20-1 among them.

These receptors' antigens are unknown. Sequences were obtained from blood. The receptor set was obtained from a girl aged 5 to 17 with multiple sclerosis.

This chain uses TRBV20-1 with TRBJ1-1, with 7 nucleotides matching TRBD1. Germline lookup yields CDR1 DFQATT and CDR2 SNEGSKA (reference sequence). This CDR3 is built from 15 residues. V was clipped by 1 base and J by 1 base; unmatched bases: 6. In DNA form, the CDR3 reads TGCAGTGCTAGAGTGAGGGGGCAGAAGAACACTGAAGCTTTCTTT. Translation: CSARVRGQKNTEAFF.

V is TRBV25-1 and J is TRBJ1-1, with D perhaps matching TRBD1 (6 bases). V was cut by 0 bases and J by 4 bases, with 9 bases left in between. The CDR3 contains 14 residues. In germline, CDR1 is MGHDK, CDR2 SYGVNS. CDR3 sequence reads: CASSEYRGATEAFF. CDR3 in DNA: TGTGCCAGCAGTGAATACCGGGGGGCCACTGAAGCTTTCTTT.

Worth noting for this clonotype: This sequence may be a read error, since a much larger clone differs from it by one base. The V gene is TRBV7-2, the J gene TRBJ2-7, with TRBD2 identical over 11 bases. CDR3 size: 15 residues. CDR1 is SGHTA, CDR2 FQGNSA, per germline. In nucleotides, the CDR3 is TGTGCCTGCAGCTTAGGGACTAGCGGAGGGTACGAGCAGTACTTC. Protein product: CACSLGTSGGYEQYF.

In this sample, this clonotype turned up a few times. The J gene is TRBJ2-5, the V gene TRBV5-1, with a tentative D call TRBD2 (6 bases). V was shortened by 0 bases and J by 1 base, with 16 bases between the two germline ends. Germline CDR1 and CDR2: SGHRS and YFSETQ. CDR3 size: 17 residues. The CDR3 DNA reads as TGCGCCAGCAGCTTGGTTGCGGGGCCGACCATCCAAGAGACCCAGTACTTC. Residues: CASSLVAGPTIQETQYF.

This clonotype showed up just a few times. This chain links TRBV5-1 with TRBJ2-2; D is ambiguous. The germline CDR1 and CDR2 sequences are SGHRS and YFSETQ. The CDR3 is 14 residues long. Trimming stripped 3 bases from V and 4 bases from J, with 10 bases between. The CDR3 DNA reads TGCGCCAGCAGCTATAGGTTGAGCACCGGGGAGCTGTTTTTT. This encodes CASSYRLSTGELFF. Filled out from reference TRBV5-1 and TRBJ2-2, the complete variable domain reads KAGVTQTPRYLIKTRGQQVTLSCSPISGHRSVSWYQQTPGQGLQFLFEYFSETQRNKGNFPGRFSGRQFSNSRSEMNVSTLELGDSALYLCASSYRLSTGELFFGEGSRLTVL.

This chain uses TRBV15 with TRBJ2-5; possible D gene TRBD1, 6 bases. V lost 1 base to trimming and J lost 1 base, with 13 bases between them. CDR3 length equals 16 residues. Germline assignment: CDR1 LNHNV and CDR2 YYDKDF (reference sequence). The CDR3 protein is CATSRVPDRRQETQYF. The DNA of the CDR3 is TGTGCCACCAGCAGAGTCCCTGACAGGCGCCAAGAGACCCAGTACTTC.

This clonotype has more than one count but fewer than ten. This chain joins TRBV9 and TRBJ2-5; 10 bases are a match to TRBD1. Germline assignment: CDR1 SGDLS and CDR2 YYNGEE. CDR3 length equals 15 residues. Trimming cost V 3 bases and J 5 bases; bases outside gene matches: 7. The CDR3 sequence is CASSAGQGLRETQYF. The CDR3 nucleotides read TGTGCCAGCAGCGCGGGACAGGGGCTCCGGGAGACCCAGTACTTC.

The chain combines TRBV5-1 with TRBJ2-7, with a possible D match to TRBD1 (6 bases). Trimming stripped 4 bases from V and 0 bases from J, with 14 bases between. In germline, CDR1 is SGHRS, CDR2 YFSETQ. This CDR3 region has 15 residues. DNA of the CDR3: TGCGCCAGCAGCACCAGGGGCCCCAGCTCCTACGAGCAGTACTTC. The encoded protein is CASSTRGPSSYEQYF.

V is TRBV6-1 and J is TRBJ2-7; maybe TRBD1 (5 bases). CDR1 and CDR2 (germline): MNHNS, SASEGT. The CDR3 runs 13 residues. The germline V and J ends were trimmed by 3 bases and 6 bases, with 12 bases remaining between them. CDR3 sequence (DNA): TGTGCCAGCAGTGACAGGGCCCTGGGCGAGCAGTACTTC. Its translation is CASSDRALGEQYF.

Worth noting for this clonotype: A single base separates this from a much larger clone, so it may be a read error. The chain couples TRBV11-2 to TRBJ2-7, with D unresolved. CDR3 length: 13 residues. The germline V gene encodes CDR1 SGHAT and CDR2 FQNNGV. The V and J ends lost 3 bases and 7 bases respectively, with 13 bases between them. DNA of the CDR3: TGTGCCAGCAGCTTCCCTGGGCGAGGTGAGCAGTACTTC. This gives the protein CASSFPGRGEQYF.

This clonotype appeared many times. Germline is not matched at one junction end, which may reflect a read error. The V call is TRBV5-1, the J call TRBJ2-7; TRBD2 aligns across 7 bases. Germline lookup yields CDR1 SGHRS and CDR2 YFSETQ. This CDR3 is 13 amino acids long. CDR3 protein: CASSSGLAYEQYF. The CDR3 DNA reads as TGTGCCAGCAGCTCCGGACTAGCCTACGAGCAGTACTTC.

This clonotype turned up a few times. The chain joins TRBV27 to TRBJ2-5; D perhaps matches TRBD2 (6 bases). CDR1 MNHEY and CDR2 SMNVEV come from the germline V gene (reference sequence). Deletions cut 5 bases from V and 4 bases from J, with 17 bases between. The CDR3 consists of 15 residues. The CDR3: CASSTFRRAPETQYF. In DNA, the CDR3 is TGTGCCAGCAGTACCTTCCGGAGGGCCCCAGAGACCCAGTACTTC.

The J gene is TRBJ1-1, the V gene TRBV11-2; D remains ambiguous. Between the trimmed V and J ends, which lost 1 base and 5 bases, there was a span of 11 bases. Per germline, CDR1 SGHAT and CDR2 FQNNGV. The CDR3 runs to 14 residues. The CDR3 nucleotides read TGTGCCAGCAGCTTAGTATATTATTCGACTGAAGCTTTCTTT. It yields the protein CASSLVYYSTEAFF. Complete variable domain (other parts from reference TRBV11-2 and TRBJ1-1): EAGVAQSPRYKIIEKRQSVAFWCNPISGHATLYWYQQILGQGPKLLIQFQNNGVVDDSQLPKDRFSAERLKGVDSTLKIQPAKLEDSAVYLCASSLVYYSTEAFFGQGTRLTVV.

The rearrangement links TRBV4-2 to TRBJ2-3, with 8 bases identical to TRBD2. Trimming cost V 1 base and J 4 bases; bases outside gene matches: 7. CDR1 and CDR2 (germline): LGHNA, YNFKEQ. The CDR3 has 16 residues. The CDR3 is CASSQGRAGVSDTQYF. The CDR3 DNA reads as TGTGCCAGCAGCCAAGGACGAGCGGGAGTTTCAGATACGCAGTATTTT.

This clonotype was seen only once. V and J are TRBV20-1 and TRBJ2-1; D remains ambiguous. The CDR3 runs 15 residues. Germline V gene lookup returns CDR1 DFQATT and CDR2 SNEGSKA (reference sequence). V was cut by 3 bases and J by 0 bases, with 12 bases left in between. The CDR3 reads CSARVRSDSYNEQFF. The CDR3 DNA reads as TGCAGTGCTAGGGTGCGGTCCGACTCCTACAATGAGCAGTTCTTC.

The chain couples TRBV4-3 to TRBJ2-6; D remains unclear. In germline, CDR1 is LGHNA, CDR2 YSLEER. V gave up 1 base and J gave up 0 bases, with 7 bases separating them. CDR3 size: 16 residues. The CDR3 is CASSQAWDSGANVLTF. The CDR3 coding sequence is TGCGCCAGCAGCCAAGCGTGGGACTCTGGGGCCAACGTCCTGACTTTC.

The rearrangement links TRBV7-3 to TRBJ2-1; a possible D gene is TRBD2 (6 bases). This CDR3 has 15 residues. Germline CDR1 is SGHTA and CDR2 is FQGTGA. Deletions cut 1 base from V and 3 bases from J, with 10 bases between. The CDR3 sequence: CASSLIPGSYNEQFF. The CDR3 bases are TGTGCCAGCAGCTTAATTCCCGGGAGCTACAATGAGCAGTTCTTC.

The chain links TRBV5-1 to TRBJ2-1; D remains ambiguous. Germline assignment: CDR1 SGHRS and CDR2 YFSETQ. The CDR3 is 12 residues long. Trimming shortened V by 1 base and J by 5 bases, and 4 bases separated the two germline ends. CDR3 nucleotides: TGCGCCAGCAGCTTGAAGGACAATGAGCAGTTCTTC. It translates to CASSLKDNEQFF.

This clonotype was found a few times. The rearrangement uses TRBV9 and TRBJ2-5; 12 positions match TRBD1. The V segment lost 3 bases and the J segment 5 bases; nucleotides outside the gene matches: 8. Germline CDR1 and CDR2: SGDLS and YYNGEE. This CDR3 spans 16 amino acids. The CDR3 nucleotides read TGTGCCAGCAGCGCCCCGGGACAGGGGGCCCCTGAGACCCAGTACTTC. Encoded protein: CASSAPGQGAPETQYF.

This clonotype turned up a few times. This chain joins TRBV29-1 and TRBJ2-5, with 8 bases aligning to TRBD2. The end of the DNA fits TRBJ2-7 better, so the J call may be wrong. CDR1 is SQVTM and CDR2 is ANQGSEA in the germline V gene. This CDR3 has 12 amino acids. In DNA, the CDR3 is TGCAGCGTCCCCGCGGGGGGATACGAGCAGTACTTC. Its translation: CSVPAGGYEQYF.

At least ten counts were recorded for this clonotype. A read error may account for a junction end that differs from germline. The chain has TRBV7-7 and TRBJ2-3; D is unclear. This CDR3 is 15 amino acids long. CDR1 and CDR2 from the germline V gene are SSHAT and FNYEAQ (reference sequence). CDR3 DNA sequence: TGTGCTAGCAGCTCTACCTCGGCTAGCACAGATACGCAGTATTTT. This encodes CASSSTSASTDTQYF. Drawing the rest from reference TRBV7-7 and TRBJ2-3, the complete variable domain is GAGVSQSPRYKVTKRGQDVTLRCDPISSHATLYWYQQALGQGPEFLTYFNYEAQPDKSGLPSDRFSAERPEGSISTLTIQRTEQRDSAMYRCASSSTSASTDTQYFGPGTRLTVL.